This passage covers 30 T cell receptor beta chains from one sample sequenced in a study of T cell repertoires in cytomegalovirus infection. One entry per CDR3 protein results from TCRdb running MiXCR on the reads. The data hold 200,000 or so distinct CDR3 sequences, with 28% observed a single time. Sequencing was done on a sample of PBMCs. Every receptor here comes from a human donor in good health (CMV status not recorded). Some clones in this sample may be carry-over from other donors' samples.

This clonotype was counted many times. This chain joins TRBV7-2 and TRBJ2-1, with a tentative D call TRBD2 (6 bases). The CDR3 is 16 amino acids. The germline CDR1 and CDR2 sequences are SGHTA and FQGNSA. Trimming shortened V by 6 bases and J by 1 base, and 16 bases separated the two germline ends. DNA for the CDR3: TGTGCCAGCAGTATAAGGGGACTGCTTTCCTACAATGAGCAGTTCTTC. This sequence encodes CASSIRGLLSYNEQFF.

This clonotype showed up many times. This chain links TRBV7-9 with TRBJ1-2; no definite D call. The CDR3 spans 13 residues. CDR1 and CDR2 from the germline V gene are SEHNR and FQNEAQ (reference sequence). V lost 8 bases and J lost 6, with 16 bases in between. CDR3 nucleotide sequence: TGTGCCAGCCACCTCCCCTCCGAGGATGGCTACACCTTC. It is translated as CASHLPSEDGYTF.

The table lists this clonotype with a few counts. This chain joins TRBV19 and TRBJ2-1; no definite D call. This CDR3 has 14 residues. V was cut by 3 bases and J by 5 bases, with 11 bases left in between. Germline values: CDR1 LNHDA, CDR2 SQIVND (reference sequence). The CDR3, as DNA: TGTGCCAGTAGTATTGCATATGGGGACAATGAGCAGTTCTTC. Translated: CASSIAYGDNEQFF.

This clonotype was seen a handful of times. This chain's CDR3 is CASSYASSSRIGAQGLAGYTF. In DNA, the CDR3 is TGTGCCAGCAGCTATGCCTCTTCGAGCCGTATTGGGGCACAGGGGCTAGCTGGCTACACCTTC. The V call is TRBV12-3 or TRBV12-4, the J call TRBJ1-2; 7 nucleotides match TRBD1. The CDR3 extends over 21 amino acids. V was clipped by 6 bases and J by 7 bases; unmatched bases: 32.

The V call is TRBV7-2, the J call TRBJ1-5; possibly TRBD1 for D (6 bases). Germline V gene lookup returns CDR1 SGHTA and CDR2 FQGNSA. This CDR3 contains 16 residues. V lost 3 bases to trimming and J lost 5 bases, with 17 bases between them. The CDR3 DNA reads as TGTGCCAGCAGCTTGGGCTCTTCAGGGGTTTATCAGCCCCAGCATTTT. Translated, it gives CASSLGSSGVYQPQHF.

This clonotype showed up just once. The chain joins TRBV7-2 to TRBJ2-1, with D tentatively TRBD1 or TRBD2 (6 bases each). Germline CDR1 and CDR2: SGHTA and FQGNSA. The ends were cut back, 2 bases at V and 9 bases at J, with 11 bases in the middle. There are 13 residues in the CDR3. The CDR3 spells CASSLLGGPEQFF. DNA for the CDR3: TGTGCCAGCAGCTTACTAGGGGGGCCTGAGCAGTTCTTC.

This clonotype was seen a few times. CDR3: CASSLDRSLYEQYF. In DNA form, the CDR3 reads TGTGCCAGCAGCTTAGACAGGTCTTTATACGAGCAGTACTTC. The chain combines TRBV7-2 with TRBJ2-7, with D possibly TRBD1 on 5 matching bases. Germline V gene lookup returns CDR1 SGHTA and CDR2 FQGNSA. With 1 base removed from V and 4 bases from J, the gap between germline ends came to 11 bases. The CDR3 length is 14 residues.

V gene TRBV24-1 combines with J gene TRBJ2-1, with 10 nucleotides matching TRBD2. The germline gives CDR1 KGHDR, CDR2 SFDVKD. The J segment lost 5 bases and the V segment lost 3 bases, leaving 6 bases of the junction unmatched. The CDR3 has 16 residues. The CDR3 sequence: CATSDRVAGGHNEQFF. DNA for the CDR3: TGTGCCACCAGTGATAGGGTAGCGGGGGGCCACAATGAGCAGTTCTTC.

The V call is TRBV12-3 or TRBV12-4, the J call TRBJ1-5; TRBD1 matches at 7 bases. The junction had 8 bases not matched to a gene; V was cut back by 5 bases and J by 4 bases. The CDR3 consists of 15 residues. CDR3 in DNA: TGTGCCAGCAGTGCCGACAGGGAGGGGAATCAGCCCCAGCATTTT. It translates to CASSADREGNQPQHF.

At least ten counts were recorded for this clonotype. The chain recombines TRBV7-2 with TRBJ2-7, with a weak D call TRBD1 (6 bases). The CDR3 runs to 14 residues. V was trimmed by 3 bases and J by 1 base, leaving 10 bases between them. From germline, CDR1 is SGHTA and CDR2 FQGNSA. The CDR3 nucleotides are TGTGCCAGCAGCTTTTTGGACAGTTCCTACGAGCAGTACTTC. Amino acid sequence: CASSFLDSSYEQYF.

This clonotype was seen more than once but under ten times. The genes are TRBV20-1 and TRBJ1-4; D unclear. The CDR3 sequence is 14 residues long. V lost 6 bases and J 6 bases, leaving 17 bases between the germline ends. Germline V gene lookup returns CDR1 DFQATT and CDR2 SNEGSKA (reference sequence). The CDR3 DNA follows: TGCAGTGCGCGGAGACAAAGGGAGGATGAAAAACTGTTTTTT. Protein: CSARRQREDEKLFF.

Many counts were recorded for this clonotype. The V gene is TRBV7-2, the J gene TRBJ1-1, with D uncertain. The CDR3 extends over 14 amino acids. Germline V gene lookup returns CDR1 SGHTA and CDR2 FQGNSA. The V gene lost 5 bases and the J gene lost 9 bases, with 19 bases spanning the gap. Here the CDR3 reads CASSKPGLDKKAFF. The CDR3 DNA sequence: TGTGCCAGCAGCAAACCCGGGCTGGATAAGAAAGCTTTCTTT.

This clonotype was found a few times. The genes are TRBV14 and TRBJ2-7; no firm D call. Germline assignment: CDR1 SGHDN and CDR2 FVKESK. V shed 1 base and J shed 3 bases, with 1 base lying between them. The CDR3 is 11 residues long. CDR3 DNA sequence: TGTGCCAGCAGCCAAGTCTACGAGCAGTACTTC. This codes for CASSQVYEQYF.

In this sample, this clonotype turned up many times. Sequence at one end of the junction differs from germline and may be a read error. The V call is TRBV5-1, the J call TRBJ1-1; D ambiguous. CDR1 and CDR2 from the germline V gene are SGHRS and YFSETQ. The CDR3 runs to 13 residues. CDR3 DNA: TGTGCCAGCAGCTTAGCTGCGAACACTGAAGCTTTCTTT. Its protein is CASSLAANTEAFF.

CDR3 bases: TGCAGTGCTCAGGACAGGGAGGATCAGCCCCAGCATTTT. It is translated as CSAQDREDQPQHF. V and J are TRBV20-1 and TRBJ1-5, with 8 nucleotides matching TRBD1. The CDR3 spans 13 residues. The ends lost 5 bases at V and 5 bases at J; junction bases unmatched: 5. From germline, CDR1 is DFQATT and CDR2 SNEGSKA (reference sequence).

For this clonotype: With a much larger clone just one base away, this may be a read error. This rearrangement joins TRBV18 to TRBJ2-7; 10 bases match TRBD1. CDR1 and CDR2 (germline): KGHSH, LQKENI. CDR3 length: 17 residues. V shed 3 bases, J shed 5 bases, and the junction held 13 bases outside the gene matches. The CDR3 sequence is CASSPWTGGPKSHEQYF. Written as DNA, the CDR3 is TGTGCCAGCTCACCCTGGACAGGGGGACCCAAGTCCCACGAGCAGTACTTC.

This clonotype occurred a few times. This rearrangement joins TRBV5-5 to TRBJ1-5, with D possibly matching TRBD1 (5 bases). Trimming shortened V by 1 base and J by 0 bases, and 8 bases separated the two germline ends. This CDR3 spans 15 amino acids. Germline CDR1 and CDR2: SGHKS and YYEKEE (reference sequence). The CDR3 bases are TGTGCCAGCAGCTTGCTCGACAGTAGCAATCAGCCCCAGCATTTT. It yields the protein CASSLLDSSNQPQHF.

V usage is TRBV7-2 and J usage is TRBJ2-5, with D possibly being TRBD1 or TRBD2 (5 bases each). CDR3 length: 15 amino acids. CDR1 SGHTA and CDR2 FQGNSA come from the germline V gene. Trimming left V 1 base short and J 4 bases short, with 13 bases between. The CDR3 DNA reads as TGTGCCAGCAGCTTAGGTCTGGGGGAAGCAGAGACCCAGTACTTC. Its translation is CASSLGLGEAETQYF. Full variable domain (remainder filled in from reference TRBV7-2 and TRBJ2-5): GAGVSQSPSNKVTEKGKDVELRCDPISGHTALYWYRQSLGQGLEFLIYFQGNSAPDKSGLPSDRFSAERTGGSVSTLTIQRTQQEDSAVYLCASSLGLGEAETQYFGPGTRLLVL.

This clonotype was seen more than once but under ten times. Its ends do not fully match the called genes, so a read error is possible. In nucleotides, the CDR3 is TGTGCCAGCAGTTGGGGACGGACAGGGTCTAGCGATCAGCCCCAGCATTTT. This sequence encodes CASSWGRTGSSDQPQHF. The V gene is TRBV12-3 or TRBV12-4, the J gene TRBJ1-5, with 8 bases matching TRBD1. This CDR3 is 17 amino acids long.

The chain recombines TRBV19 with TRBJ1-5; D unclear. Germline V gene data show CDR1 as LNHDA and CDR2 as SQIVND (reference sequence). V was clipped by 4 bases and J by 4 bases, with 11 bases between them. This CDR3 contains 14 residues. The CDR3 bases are TGTGCCAGTAGTAGAGGCAGCCGAAATCAGCCCCAGCATTTT. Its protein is CASSRGSRNQPQHF.

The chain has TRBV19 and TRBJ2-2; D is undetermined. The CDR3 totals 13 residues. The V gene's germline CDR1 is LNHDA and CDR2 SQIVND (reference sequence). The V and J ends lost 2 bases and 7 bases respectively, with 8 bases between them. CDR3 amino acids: CASSISRGGELFF. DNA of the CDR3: TGTGCCAGTAGTATATCACGTGGCGGGGAGCTGTTTTTT. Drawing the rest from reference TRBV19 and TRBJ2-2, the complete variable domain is DGGITQSPKYLFRKEGQNVTLSCEQNLNHDAMYWYRQDPGQGLRLIYYSQIVNDFQKGDIAEGYSVSREKKESFPLTVTSAQKNPTAFYLCASSISRGGELFFGEGSRLTVL.

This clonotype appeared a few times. In nucleotides, the CDR3 is TGTGCCAGCAGCACCGGCGGGGGTGGGGGTGAAGAGCAGTACTTC. It specifies CASSTGGGGGEEQYF. The chain carries TRBV11-2 and TRBJ2-7, with 7 bases aligning to TRBD2. Germline values: CDR1 SGHAT, CDR2 FQNNGV. With 5 bases clipped from V and 7 bases from J, the junction kept 14 bases outside the gene matches. This CDR3 has 15 amino acids.

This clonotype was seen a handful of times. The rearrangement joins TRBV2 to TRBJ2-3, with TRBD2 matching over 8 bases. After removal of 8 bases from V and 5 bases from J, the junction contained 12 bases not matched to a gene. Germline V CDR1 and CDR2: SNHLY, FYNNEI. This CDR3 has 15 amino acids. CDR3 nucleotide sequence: TGTGCCAGCGCCCCTGGTGGCGGGGGGCGAGATACGCAGTATTTT. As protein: CASAPGGGGRDTQYF.

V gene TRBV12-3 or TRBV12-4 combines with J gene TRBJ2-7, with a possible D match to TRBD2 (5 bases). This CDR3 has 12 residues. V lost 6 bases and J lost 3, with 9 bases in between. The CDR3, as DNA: TGTGCCAGCAGCCCCGGGAACTACGAGCAGTACTTC. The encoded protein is CASSPGNYEQYF.

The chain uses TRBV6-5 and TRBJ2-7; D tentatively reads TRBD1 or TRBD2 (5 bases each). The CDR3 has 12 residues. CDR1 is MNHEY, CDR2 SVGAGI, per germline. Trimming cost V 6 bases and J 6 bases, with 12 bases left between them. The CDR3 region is CASSEGSREQYF. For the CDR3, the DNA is TGTGCCAGCAGCGAGGGGTCGCGCGAGCAGTACTTC.

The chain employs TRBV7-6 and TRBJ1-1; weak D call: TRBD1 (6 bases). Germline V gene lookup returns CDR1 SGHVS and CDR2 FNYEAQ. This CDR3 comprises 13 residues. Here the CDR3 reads CAISPDRNTEAFF. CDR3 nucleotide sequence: TGTGCTATCAGCCCGGACAGGAACACTGAAGCTTTCTTT.

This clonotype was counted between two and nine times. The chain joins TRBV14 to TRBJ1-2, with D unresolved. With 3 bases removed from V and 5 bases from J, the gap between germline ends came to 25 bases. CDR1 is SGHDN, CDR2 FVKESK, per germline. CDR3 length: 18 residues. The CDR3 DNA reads TGTGCCAGCAGCCACCAGAACCGCCCAGGCCCACCTCCTTATGGCTACACCTTC. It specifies CASSHQNRPGPPPYGYTF.

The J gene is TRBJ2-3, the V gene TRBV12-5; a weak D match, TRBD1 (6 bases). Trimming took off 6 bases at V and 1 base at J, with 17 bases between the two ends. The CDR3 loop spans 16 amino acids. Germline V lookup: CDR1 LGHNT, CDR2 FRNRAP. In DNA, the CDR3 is TGTGCTAGTGGACTTGGACAGCTTTTGGGCACAGATACGCAGTATTTT. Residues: CASGLGQLLGTDTQYF.

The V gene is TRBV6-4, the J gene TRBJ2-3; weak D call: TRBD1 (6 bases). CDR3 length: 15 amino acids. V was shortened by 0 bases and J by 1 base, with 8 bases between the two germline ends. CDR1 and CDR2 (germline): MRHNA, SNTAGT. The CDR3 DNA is TGTGCCAGCAGTGACTCACCAGGGGGCACAGATACGCAGTATTTT. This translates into CASSDSPGGTDTQYF.

This CDR3 reads CASSSTGGALETQYF. CDR3 coding DNA: TGTGCCAGCAGCTCGACCGGGGGGGCCCTGGAGACCCAGTACTTC. The V call is TRBV7-2, the J call TRBJ2-5, with 8 bases aligning to TRBD2. CDR1 is SGHTA, CDR2 FQGNSA, per germline. The CDR3 runs to 15 residues. J gave up 5 bases and V 4 bases, and 9 bases lay outside the gene matches.